This T cell receptor (beta chain) was sequenced for a study of T-cell reconstitution after alpha-beta-depleted transplantation in children (dated by TCRdb to 2016 to 2018). Background on the whole study: Using TCR repertoire profiling, the study followed T-cell immune reconstitution in a quantitative way in children after TCRalphabeta/CD19-depleted allogeneic hematopoietic cell transplantation. What the work shows at the level of the full study, not this receptor alone: In some patients, the high TCRbeta diversity seen at day 60 was put down to recipient T cells and intrathymic progenitors that had survived conditioning. About two months after transplant, the apparently early recovery of alphabetaT-cell counts reportedly depended on just several hundred clones that had expanded rapidly and came from non-depleted graft cells. Over the following months the frequencies of hyperexpanded clones went down, and after one year T-cell counts and TCRbeta diversity were mostly credited to newly produced T cells.

The library was generated by PCR. Sequencing instrument: Illumina HiSeq 2500. To normalize quantification of the TCRbeta repertoire, the TCR libraries were built with molecular barcoding that relied on unique molecular identifiers. The public reads were quality trimmed at Q25 with fastp and then assembled into clones with MiXCR by TCRdb, keeping productive beta chains. A single entry per CDR3 protein holds the most common genes and DNA from its merged rows. This sample comprises approximately 82,000 distinct CDR3 sequences, less than 20% of them detected only once. The top ten hold roughly a fifth of the sample. Turning to this clonotype: Its antigen remains undetermined. No clone much larger than this one lies a single base away; base qualities are absent.

The sample's treatment or condition label, in plain terms: allogeneic hematopoietic cell transplantation with graft depleted of TCRalphabeta T cells and CD19 B cells. TCRalphabeta/CD19-depleted allogeneic hematopoietic cell grafts were given to the transplant recipients, all of whom were children. V loses 0 bases of germline sequence and J loses 0 bases, and the interval between the two ends is 13 bases. The CDR3 has 17 amino acids, counting the end cysteine and phenylalanine. Of the read, only the CDR3 DNA is kept; its 51 bases are in frame from base 1. Looking up the germline V gene yields CDR1 SGHRS and CDR2 YFSETQ.

The material was PBMCs, mostly from graft donor cells, obtained 180 days after TCRalphabeta/CD19-depleted stem cell transplant. This sequence was found in a male patient aged 2-15 years who had a stem cell transplant for acute lymphoblastic leukemia, so the T cells may come from the graft donor. The chain uses TRBV5-1 and TRBJ2-4; the D gene lacks a confident call. Here the CDR3 is given as CASSLDNLRLAKNIQYF. Read as DNA, the sequence is TGCGCCAGCAGCTTGGATAACTTGCGATTAGCCAAAAACATTCAGTACTTC.